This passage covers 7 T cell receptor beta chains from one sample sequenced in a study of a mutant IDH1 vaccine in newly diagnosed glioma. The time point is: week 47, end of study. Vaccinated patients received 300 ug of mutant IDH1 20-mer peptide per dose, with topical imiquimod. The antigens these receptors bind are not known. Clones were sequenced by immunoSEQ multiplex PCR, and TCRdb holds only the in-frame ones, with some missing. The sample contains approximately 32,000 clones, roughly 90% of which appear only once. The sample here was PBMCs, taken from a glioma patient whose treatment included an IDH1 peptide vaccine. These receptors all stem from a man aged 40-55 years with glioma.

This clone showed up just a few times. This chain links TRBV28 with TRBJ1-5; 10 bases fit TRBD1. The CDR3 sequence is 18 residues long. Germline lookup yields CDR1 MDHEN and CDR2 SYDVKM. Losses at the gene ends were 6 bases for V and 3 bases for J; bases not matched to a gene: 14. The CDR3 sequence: CASRLGQGRRPNNQPQHF. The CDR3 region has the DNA TGTGCCAGCAGACTGGGACAGGGGAGAAGACCCAACAATCAGCCCCAGCATTTT.

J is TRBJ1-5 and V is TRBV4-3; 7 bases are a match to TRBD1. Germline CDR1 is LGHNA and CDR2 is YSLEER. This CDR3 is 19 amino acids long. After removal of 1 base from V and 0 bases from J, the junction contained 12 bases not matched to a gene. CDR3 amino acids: CASSQGAPGTVYSNQPQHF. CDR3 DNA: TGCGCCAGCAGCCAAGGAGCTCCCGGGACAGTATATAGCAATCAGCCCCAGCATTTT.

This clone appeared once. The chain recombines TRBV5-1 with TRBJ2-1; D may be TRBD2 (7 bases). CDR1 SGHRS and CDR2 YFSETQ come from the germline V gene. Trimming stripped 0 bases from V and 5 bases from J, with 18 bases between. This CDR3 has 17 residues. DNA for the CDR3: TGCGCCAGCAGCTTGGCCGGGGGGCTCCGCATAGACAATGAGCAGTTCTTC. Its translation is CASSLAGGLRIDNEQFF.

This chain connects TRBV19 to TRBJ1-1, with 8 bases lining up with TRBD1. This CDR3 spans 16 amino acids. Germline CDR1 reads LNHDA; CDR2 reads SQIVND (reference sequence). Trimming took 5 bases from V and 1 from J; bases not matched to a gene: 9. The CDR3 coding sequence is TGTGCCAGTAGTTTCAACAGGGGGATGGCGAACACTGAAGCTTTCTTT. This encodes CASSFNRGMANTEAFF.

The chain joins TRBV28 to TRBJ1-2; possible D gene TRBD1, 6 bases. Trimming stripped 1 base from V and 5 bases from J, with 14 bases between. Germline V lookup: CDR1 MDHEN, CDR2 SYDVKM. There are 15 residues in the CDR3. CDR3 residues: CASSLSRGQRYGYTF. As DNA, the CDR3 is TGTGCCAGCAGTTTATCTCGGGGGCAGCGATATGGCTACACCTTC.

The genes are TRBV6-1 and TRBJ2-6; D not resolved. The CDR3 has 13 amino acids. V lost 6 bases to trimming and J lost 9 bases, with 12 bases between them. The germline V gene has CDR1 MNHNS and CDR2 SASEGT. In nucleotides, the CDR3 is TGTGCCAGCAGGCCGATGGGCCACAACGTCCTGACTTTC. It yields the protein CASRPMGHNVLTF.

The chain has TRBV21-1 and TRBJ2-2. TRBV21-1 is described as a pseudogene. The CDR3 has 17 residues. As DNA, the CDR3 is TGTGCCAGCAGCAAAATAAGGGACGGAGAGAACACCGGGGAGCTGTTTTTT. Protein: CASSKIRDGENTGELFF.